This T cell receptor beta chain was found in a study of cytomegalovirus exposure and HLA in healthy donors. Researchers ran the PCR with 60 Vbeta and 13 Jbeta primers. Sequencing used immunoSEQ multiplex PCR; TCRdb keeps in-frame clones, though not all of them. The repertoire holds 110,000 or so clones, with around 75% as singletons. Germline assignment: CDR1 SEHNR and CDR2 FQNEAQ (reference sequence). V was trimmed by 5 bases and J by 5 bases, leaving 5 bases between them. CDR3 length: 11 amino acids. The receptor's source is a woman in her thirties or forties in good health and CMV-seropositive. The sample taken for sequencing was PBMCs. The chain couples TRBV7-9 to TRBJ2-3; a possible D gene is TRBD2 (5 bases). CDR3: CASSRGDTQYF. The CDR3, as DNA: TGTGCCAGCAGCCGGGGAGATACGCAGTATTTT. Drawing the rest from reference TRBV7-9 and TRBJ2-3, the complete variable domain is DTGVSQNPRHKITKRGQNVTFRCDPISEHNRLYWYRQTLGQGPEFLTYFQNEAQLEKSRLLSDRFSAERPKGSFSTLEIQRTEQGDSAMYLCASSRGDTQYFGPGTRLTVL.